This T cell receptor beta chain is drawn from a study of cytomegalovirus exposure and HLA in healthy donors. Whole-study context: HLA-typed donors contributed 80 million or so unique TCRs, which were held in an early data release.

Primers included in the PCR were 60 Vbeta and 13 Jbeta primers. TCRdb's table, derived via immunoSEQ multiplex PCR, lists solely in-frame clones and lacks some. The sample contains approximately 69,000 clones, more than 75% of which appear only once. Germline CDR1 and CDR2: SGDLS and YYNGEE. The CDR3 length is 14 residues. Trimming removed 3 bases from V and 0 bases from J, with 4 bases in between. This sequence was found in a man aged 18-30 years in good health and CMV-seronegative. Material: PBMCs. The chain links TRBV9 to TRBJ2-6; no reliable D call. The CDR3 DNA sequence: TGTGCCAGCAGCGAGCCCTCTGGGGCCAACGTCCTGACTTTC. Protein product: CASSEPSGANVLTF.